This T cell receptor (beta chain) was captured in a study of OX40 agonist ivuxolimab in advanced cancers. The overall study: Three individuals attained partial responses, comprising one hepatocellular carcinoma case and two cutaneous melanoma cases.

Measured with immunoSEQ multiplex PCR; TCRdb has only the in-frame clones, and not every one. This sample carries some 19,000 clones, roughly 79% of them seen once, and the ten largest clones take around 20%. Germline V gives CDR1 SGHNT, CDR2 YENEEA. Trimming cost V 0 bases and J 3 bases, with 20 bases left between them. The CDR3 sequence is 18 residues long. The sequenced sample was CD4+ or CD8+ T cells sorted from blood, obtained in a trial of the OX40 agonist ivuxolimab. The sequence was collected from an adult with an advanced solid tumor such as melanoma, head and neck, liver or kidney cancer. This sequence joins TRBV11-3 and TRBJ1-1; weak D call: TRBD1 (5 bases). CDR3 coding DNA: TGTGCCAGCAGCTTAGACGGCTTAGGGACCTTGGGAGACACTGAAGCTTTCTTT. This encodes CASSLDGLGTLGDTEAFF.